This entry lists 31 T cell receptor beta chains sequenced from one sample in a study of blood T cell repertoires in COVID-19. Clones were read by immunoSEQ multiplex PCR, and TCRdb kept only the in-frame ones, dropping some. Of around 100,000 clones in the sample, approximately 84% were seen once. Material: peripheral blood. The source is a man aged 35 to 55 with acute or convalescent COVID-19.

The CDR3 DNA is TGTGCCATCTCTAGCGGGAGTCGCACAGATACGCAGTATTTT. Its translation is CAISSGSRTDTQYF. This chain connects TRBV28 to TRBJ2-3; 10 nucleotides align to TRBD2. Germline values: CDR1 MDHEN, CDR2 SYDVKM. The CDR3 sequence is 14 residues long. The V segment lost 10 bases and the J segment 1 base; nucleotides outside the gene matches: 5. Complete variable domain (other parts from reference TRBV28 and TRBJ2-3): DVKVTQSSRYLVKRTGEKVFLECVQDMDHENMFWYRQDPGLGLRLIYFSYDVKMKEKGDIPEGYSVSREKKERFSLILESASTNQTSMYLCAISSGSRTDTQYFGPGTRLTVL.

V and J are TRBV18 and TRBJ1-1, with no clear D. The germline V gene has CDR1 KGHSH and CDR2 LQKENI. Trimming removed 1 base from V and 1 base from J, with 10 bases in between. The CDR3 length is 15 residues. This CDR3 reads CASSPRAGGNTEAFF. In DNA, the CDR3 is TGTGCCAGCTCACCACGGGCGGGTGGGAACACTGAAGCTTTCTTT.

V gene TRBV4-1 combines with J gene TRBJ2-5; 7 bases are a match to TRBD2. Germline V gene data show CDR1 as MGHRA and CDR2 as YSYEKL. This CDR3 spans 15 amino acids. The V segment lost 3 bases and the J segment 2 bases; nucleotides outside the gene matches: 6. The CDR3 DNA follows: TGCGCCAGCAGCCACGCCAGCGGGGTACAAGAGACCCAGTACTTC. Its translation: CASSHASGVQETQYF.

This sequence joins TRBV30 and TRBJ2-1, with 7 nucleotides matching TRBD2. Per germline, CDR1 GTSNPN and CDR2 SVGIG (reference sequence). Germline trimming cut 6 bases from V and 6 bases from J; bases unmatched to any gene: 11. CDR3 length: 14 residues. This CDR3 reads CACLKRDRGNEQFF. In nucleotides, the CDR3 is TGTGCCTGCCTAAAGCGGGATAGGGGCAATGAGCAGTTCTTC.

CDR3 loop: CASSDMGQQPQHF. In nucleotides, the CDR3 is TGTGCCAGCAGTGACATGGGCCAGCAGCCCCAGCATTTT. The chain uses TRBV2 and TRBJ1-5; D gene ambiguous. This CDR3 comprises 13 residues. V lost 3 bases and J 7 bases, leaving 10 bases between the germline ends. Germline V CDR1 and CDR2: SNHLY, FYNNEI.

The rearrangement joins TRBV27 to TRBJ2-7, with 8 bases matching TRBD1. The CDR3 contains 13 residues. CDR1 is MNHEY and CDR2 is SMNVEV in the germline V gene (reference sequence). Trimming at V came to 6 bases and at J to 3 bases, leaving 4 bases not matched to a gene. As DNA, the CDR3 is TGTGCCAGCAGCCGACAGGGGTACTACGAGCAGTACTTC. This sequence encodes CASSRQGYYEQYF.

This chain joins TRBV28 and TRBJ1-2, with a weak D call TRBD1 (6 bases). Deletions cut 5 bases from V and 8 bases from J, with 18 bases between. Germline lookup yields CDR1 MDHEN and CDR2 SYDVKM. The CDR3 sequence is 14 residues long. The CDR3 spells CASSRNLQGGGYTF. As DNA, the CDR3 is TGTGCCAGCAGTCGTAACTTACAGGGAGGGGGCTACACCTTC.

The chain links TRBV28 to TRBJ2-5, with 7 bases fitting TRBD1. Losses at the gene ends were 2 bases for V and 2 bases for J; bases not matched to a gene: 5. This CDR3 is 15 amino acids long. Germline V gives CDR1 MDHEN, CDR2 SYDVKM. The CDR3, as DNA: TGTGCCAGCAGTTTAAAGGGGACAGCGCAAGAGACCCAGTACTTC. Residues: CASSLKGTAQETQYF.

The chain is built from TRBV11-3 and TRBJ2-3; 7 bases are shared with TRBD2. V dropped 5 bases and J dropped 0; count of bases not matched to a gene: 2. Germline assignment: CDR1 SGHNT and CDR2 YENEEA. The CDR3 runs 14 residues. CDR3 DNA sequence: TGTGCCAGCAGCCCGGGGGGTAGCACAGATACGCAGTATTTT. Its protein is CASSPGGSTDTQYF.

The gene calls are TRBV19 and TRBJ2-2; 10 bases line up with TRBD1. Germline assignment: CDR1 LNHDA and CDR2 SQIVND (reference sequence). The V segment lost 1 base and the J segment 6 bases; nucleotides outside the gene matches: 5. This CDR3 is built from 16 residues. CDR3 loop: CASSIVTGGAAGELFF. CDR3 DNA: TGTGCCAGTAGTATAGTGACAGGGGGCGCCGCCGGGGAGCTGTTTTTT.

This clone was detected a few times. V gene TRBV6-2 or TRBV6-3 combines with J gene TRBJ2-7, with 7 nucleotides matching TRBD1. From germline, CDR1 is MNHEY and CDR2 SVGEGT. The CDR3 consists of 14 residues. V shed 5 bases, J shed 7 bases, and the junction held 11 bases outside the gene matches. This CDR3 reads CASSILGGLGEQYF. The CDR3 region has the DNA TGTGCCAGCAGTATTCTAGGGGGCCTGGGGGAGCAGTACTTC.

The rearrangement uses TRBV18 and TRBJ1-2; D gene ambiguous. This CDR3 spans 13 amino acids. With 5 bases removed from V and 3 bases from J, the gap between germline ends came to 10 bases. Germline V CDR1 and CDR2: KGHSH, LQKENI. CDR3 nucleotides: TGTGCCAGCTCAGAGGGCCGCTACTATGGCTACACCTTC. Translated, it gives CASSEGRYYGYTF.

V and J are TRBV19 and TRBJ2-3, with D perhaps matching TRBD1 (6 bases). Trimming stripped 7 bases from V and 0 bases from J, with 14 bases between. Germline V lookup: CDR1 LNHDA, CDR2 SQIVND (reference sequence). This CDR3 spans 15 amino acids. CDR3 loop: CASTIRQGSTDTQYF. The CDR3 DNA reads TGTGCCAGTACCATCCGTCAGGGGAGCACAGATACGCAGTATTTT.

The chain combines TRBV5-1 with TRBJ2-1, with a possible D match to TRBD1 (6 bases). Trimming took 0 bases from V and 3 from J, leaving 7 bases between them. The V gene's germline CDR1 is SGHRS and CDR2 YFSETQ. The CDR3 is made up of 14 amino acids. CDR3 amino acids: CASSLGDIYNEQFF. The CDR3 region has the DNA TGCGCCAGCAGCTTGGGGGACATCTACAATGAGCAGTTCTTC.

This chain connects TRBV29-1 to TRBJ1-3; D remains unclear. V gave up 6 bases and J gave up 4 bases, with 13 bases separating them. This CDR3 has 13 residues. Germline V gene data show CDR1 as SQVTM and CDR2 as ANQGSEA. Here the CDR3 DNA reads TGCAGCGTAGCCGGAGAAAGAGGAAACACCATATATTTT. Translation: CSVAGERGNTIYF.

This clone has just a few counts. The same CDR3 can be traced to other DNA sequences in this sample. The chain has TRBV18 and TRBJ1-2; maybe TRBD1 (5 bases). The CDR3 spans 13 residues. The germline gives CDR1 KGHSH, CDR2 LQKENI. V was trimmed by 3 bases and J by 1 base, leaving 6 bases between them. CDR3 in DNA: TGTGCCAGCTCACCGGGGGGTAACTATGGCTACACCTTC. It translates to CASSPGGNYGYTF.

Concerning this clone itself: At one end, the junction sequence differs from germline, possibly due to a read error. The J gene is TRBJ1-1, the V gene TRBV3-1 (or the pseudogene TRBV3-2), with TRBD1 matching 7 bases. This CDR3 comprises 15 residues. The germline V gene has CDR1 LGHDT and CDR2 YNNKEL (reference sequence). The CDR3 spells CANSLGTAKNTEAFF. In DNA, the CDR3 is TGTGCCAACAGCCTCGGGACAGCCAAGAACACTGAAGCTTTCTTT.

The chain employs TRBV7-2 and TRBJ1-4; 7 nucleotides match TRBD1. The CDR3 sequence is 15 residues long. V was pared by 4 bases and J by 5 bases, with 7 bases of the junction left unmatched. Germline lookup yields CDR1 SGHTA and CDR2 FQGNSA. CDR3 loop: CASSSRTGRNEKLFF. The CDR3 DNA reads TGTGCCAGCAGCTCCCGGACAGGTCGGAATGAAAAACTGTTTTTT.

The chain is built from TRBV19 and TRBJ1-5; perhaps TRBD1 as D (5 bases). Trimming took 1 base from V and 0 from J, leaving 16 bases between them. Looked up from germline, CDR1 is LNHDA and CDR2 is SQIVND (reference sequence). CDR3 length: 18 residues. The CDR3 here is CASSIAPIQGYSNQPQHF. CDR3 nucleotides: TGTGCCAGTAGTATAGCTCCGATCCAGGGATATAGCAATCAGCCCCAGCATTTT.

CDR3 residues: CASDRGGYEQYF. CDR3 coding DNA: TGTGCCAGTGATAGGGGCGGCTACGAGCAGTACTTC. This chain connects TRBV2 to TRBJ2-7; D perhaps matches TRBD1 (5 bases). CDR1 SNHLY and CDR2 FYNNEI come from the germline V gene. This CDR3 contains 12 residues. Trimming pared 9 bases from V and 3 bases from J, leaving 12 bases between. Together with reference TRBV2 and TRBJ2-7, the CDR3 gives the full variable domain: EPEVTQTPSHQVTQMGQEVILRCVPISNHLYFYWYRQILGQKVEFLVSFYNNEISEKSEIFDDQFSVERPDGSNFTLKIRSTKLEDSAMYFCASDRGGYEQYFGPGTRLTVT.

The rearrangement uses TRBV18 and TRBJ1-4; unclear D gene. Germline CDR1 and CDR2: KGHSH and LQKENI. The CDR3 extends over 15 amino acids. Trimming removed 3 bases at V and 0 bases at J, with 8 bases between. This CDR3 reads CASSPRITTNEKLFF. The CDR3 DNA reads TGTGCCAGCTCACCGCGCATTACAACTAATGAAAAACTGTTTTTT.

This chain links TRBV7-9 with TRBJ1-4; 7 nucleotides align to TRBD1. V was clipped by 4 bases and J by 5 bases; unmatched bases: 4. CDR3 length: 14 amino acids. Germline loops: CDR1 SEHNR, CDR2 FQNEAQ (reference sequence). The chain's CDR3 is CASSSTGANEKLFF. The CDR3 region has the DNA TGTGCCAGCAGCTCTACAGGGGCCAATGAAAAACTGTTTTTT.

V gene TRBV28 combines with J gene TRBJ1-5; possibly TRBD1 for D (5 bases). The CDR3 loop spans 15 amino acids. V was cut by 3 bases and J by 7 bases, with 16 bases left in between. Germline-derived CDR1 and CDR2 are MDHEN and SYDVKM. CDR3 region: CASSFWGGGGQPQHF. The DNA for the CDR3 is TGTGCCAGCAGTTTTTGGGGCGGTGGAGGGCAGCCCCAGCATTTT.

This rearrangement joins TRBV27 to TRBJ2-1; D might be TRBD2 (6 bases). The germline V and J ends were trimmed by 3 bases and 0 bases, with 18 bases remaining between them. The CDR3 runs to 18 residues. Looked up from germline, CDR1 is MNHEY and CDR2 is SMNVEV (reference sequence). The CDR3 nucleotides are TGTGCCAGCAGTTTCAGAGGGCCCCACGGGAGCTCCTACAATGAGCAGTTCTTC. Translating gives CASSFRGPHGSSYNEQFF.

The CDR3 DNA is TGTGCCATCAGTGGTATACCTAGCGGCACAGATACGCAGTATTTT. It yields the protein CAISGIPSGTDTQYF. The chain is built from TRBV10-3 and TRBJ2-3; the D gene is possibly TRBD2 (6 bases). V shed 4 bases and J shed 1 base, with 12 bases lying between them. CDR3 length: 15 amino acids. The germline V gene encodes CDR1 ENHRY and CDR2 SYGVKD.

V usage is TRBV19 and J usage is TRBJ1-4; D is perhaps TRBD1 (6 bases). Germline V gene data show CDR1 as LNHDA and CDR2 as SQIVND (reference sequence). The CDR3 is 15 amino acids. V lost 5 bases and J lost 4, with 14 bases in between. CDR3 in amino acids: CASSGGDSLNEKLFF. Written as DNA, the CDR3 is TGTGCCAGTAGTGGGGGCGACAGTCTTAATGAAAAACTGTTTTTT.

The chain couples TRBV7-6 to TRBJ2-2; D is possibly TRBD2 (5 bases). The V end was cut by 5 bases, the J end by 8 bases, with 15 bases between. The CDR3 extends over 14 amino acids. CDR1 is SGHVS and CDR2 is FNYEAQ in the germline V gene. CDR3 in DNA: TGTGCCAGCAGCCCACAGAGGGCGTGGGGGGAGCTGTTTTTT. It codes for CASSPQRAWGELFF.

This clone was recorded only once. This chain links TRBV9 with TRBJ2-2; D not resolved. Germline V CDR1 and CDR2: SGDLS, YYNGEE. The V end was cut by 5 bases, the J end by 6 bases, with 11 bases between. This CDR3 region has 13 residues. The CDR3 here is CASSPSLAGELFF. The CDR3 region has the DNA TGTGCCAGCAGTCCCTCCCTAGCCGGGGAGCTGTTTTTT.

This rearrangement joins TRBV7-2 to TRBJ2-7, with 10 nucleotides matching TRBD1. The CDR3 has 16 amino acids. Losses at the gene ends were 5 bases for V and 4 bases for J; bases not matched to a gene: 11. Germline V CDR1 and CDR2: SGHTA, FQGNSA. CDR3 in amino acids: CASSDSGTGVSYEQYF. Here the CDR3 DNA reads TGTGCCAGCAGCGACTCAGGGACAGGGGTCTCGTACGAGCAGTACTTC.

The CDR3 reads CASSPPGQGPEQFF. DNA for the CDR3: TGTGCCAGCTCACCACCGGGACAGGGTCCTGAGCAGTTCTTC. The chain carries TRBV18 and TRBJ2-1; 9 nucleotides match TRBD1. J was trimmed by 9 bases and V by 0 bases; bases with no gene match: 3. Germline V lookup: CDR1 KGHSH, CDR2 LQKENI. The CDR3 totals 14 residues.

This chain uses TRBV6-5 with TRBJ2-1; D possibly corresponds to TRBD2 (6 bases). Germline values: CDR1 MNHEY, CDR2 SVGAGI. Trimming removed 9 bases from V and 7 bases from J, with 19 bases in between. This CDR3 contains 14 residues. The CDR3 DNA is TGTGCCAGTAGCGGAGGGAGTTTGGGGAATGAGCAGTTCTTC. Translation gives CASSGGSLGNEQFF.